Following are 20 T cell receptor beta chains from one sample sequenced in a study of control samples from healthy donors and cancer patients. The protocol was immunoSEQ multiplex PCR, while the TCRdb copy is restricted to in-frame clones and leaves out a portion. In the table there are around 84,000 clones, 91% of which are singletons. The sample was blood. Receptor source: a man aged 25-40 years in good health.

This rearrangement joins TRBV7-9 to TRBJ2-5, with D possibly TRBD1 on 5 matching bases. The germline gives CDR1 SEHNR, CDR2 FQNEAQ (reference sequence). The length of the CDR3 is 14 residues. V was cut by 5 bases and J by 4 bases, with 14 bases left in between. CDR3 residues: CASSTQGLGETQYF. The CDR3 DNA reads as TGTGCCAGCAGCACCCAGGGATTGGGAGAGACCCAGTACTTC. Full variable domain (outside the CDR3, taken from reference TRBV7-9 and TRBJ2-5): DTGVSQNPRHKITKRGQNVTFRCDPISEHNRLYWYRQTLGQGPEFLTYFQNEAQLEKSRLLSDRFSAERPKGSFSTLEIQRTEQGDSAMYLCASSTQGLGETQYFGPGTRLLVL.

The V and J genes are TRBV6-2 or TRBV6-3 and TRBJ1-5; the D is unclear. Germline CDR1 MNHEY, CDR2 SVGEGT. The CDR3 is 16 amino acids. V was pared by 3 bases and J by 0 bases, with 12 bases between. The CDR3 is CASSYSGYVSNQPQHF. DNA for the CDR3: TGTGCCAGCAGTTATTCGGGGTATGTTAGCAATCAGCCCCAGCATTTT.

The gene calls are TRBV27 and TRBJ2-7; D not certain. Germline CDR1 and CDR2: MNHEY and SMNVEV (reference sequence). The CDR3 contains 13 residues. The V end lost 3 bases, the J end lost 4 bases, and 10 bases lay between the germline ends. CDR3 sequence reads: CASSFDGGYEQYF. CDR3 nucleotide sequence: TGTGCCAGCAGTTTTGACGGTGGGTACGAGCAGTACTTC.

This clone was found once. The V gene is TRBV4-2, the J gene TRBJ1-4; D is perhaps TRBD1 (6 bases). The CDR3 has 18 amino acids. Germline loops: CDR1 LGHNA, CDR2 YNFKEQ. The V gene lost 2 bases and the J gene lost 0 bases, with 16 bases spanning the gap. CDR3 sequence: CASSQKGGQGATNEKLFF. As DNA, the CDR3 is TGTGCCAGCAGCCAAAAGGGGGGGCAGGGAGCAACTAATGAAAAACTGTTTTTT.

The chain couples TRBV7-8 to TRBJ2-5; no clear D gene. The ends were cut back, 5 bases at V and 4 bases at J, with 8 bases in the middle. CDR1 and CDR2 (germline): SGHVS, FQNEAQ. The CDR3 spans 12 residues. The chain's CDR3 is CASSPPTETQYF. In DNA, the CDR3 is TGTGCCAGCAGCCCCCCGACAGAGACCCAGTACTTC.

V gene TRBV5-1 combines with J gene TRBJ1-2; 7 bases are a match to TRBD1. With 4 bases clipped from V and 4 bases from J, the junction kept 10 bases outside the gene matches. CDR1 and CDR2 from the germline V gene are SGHRS and YFSETQ. This CDR3 has 15 amino acids. The CDR3 protein is CASSPGTATRYGYTF. CDR3 sequence (DNA): TGCGCCAGCAGCCCCGGGACAGCAACCCGCTATGGCTACACCTTC.

The chain recombines TRBV2 with TRBJ1-2, with 7 bases fitting TRBD1. The CDR3 extends over 13 amino acids. The germline gives CDR1 SNHLY, CDR2 FYNNEI. The trim removed 5 bases at V and 10 bases at J, leaving 10 bases unmatched. CDR3 coding DNA: TGTGCCAGCAGTTACAGGGGCCTTAATGCCTACACCTTC. Amino acid sequence: CASSYRGLNAYTF. The full variable domain, completed using reference TRBV2 and TRBJ1-2, is EPEVTQTPSHQVTQMGQEVILRCVPISNHLYFYWYRQILGQKVEFLVSFYNNEISEKSEIFDDQFSVERPDGSNFTLKIRSTKLEDSAMYFCASSYRGLNAYTFGSGTRLTVV.

This clone was detected a few times. V and J are TRBV5-1 and TRBJ2-6, with D unresolved. Germline-derived CDR1 and CDR2 are SGHRS and YFSETQ. Trimming removed 1 base at V and 0 bases at J, with 11 bases between. CDR3 length equals 17 residues. The chain's CDR3 is CASSLTVSSSGANVLTF. The CDR3, as DNA: TGCGCCAGCAGCTTGACAGTCTCGAGCTCTGGGGCCAACGTCCTGACTTTC.

J is TRBJ1-2 and V is TRBV6-5; no clear D. This CDR3 has 14 residues. The germline gives CDR1 MNHEY, CDR2 SVGAGI. Trimming removed 0 bases from V and 4 bases from J, with 9 bases in between. CDR3 sequence (DNA): TGTGCCAGCAGTTACTCCTCCGGGCCCTATGGCTACACCTTC. It specifies CASSYSSGPYGYTF.

V usage is TRBV5-4 and J usage is TRBJ2-2; 10 nucleotides match TRBD1. The CDR3 totals 16 residues. Germline V CDR1 and CDR2: SGHNT, YYREEE (reference sequence). J was trimmed by 3 bases and V by 3 bases; bases with no gene match: 5. CDR3 sequence reads: CASSYGDRGHTGELFF. As DNA, the CDR3 is TGTGCCAGCAGCTACGGGGACAGGGGACACACCGGGGAGCTGTTTTTT.

The chain recombines TRBV13 with TRBJ2-7, with TRBD2 identical over 8 bases. The CDR3 runs to 15 residues. Germline-derived CDR1 and CDR2 are PRHDT and FYEKMQ (reference sequence). J lost 2 bases, V lost 5 bases, and 8 bases had no gene match. CDR3 DNA: TGTGCCAGCAGCCCCACCGGGAGGGGGACCTACGAGCAGTACTTC. This codes for CASSPTGRGTYEQYF.

This chain joins TRBV25-1 and TRBJ2-1; D is uncertain. Germline V gene data show CDR1 as MGHDK and CDR2 as SYGVNS. This CDR3 spans 15 amino acids. Trimming stripped 1 base from V and 4 bases from J, with 11 bases between. The DNA for the CDR3 is TGTGCCAGCAGTGAATCCGACGGGCCTTACAATGAGCAGTTCTTC. Amino acids: CASSESDGPYNEQFF. Using reference TRBV25-1 and TRBJ2-1 for the parts outside the CDR3, the full variable domain is EADIYQTPRYLVIGTGKKITLECSQTMGHDKMYWYQQDPGMELHLIHYSYGVNSTEKGDLSSESTVSRIRTEHFPLTLESARPSHTSQYLCASSESDGPYNEQFFGPGTRLTVL.

This clone was found many times. The chain is built from TRBV10-2 and TRBJ2-1, with 7 bases matching TRBD2. V lost 3 bases, J lost 8 bases, and 7 bases stayed unmatched. This CDR3 is 14 amino acids long. Looked up from germline, CDR1 is WSHSY and CDR2 is SAAADI. Here the CDR3 reads CASSEGGSSDEQFF. CDR3 sequence (DNA): TGCGCCAGCAGTGAAGGCGGGAGCAGCGATGAGCAGTTCTTC.

The CDR3 bases are TGTGCCAGCAGTTACTCCTTGACCGGGAGAAATTCACCCCTCCACTTT. This sequence encodes CASSYSLTGRNSPLHF. The chain joins TRBV6-5 to TRBJ1-6; D not resolved. Trimming took off 0 bases at V and 7 bases at J, with 13 bases between the two ends. CDR3 size: 16 residues. Germline V gene lookup returns CDR1 MNHEY and CDR2 SVGAGI.

The chain uses TRBV2 and TRBJ1-3; 7 bases line up with TRBD1. This CDR3 spans 14 amino acids. The junction had 4 bases not matched to a gene; V was cut back by 4 bases and J by 4 bases. Germline assignment: CDR1 SNHLY and CDR2 FYNNEI. The CDR3 reads CASSGQGVGNTIYF. The CDR3 DNA follows: TGTGCCAGCAGTGGACAGGGAGTAGGAAACACCATATATTTT.

The chain has TRBV4-1 and TRBJ1-1; the D gene is possibly TRBD1 (6 bases). This CDR3 region has 15 residues. Trimming left V 1 base short and J 3 bases short, with 12 bases between. Germline V CDR1 and CDR2: MGHRA, YSYEKL. Here the CDR3 reads CASSQGRQAYTEAFF. CDR3 nucleotide sequence: TGCGCCAGCAGCCAAGGCCGACAGGCTTACACTGAAGCTTTCTTT.

The V gene is TRBV7-9, the J gene TRBJ1-2, with TRBD1 matching over 9 bases. V shed 3 bases, J shed 1 base, and the junction held 6 bases outside the gene matches. The CDR3 sequence is 16 residues long. Germline V gives CDR1 SEHNR, CDR2 FQNEAQ (reference sequence). CDR3 nucleotides: TGTGCCAGCAGCTTCCCACAGGGGGCAAATAACTATGGCTACACCTTC. Protein sequence: CASSFPQGANNYGYTF. Combining the CDR3 with reference TRBV7-9 and TRBJ1-2 gives the whole variable domain DTGVSQNPRHKITKRGQNVTFRCDPISEHNRLYWYRQTLGQGPEFLTYFQNEAQLEKSRLLSDRFSAERPKGSFSTLEIQRTEQGDSAMYLCASSFPQGANNYGYTFGSGTRLTVV.

This clone occurred once. V is TRBV25-1 and J is TRBJ2-7; 10 nucleotides line up with TRBD2. The CDR3 contains 13 residues. With V trimmed by 8 bases and J by 7 bases, 8 bases remained unmatched. The germline V gene has CDR1 MGHDK and CDR2 SYGVNS. The CDR3 coding sequence is TGTGCCAGCGGACTAGCGGTGAAGGGAGAGCAGTACTTC. Translating gives CASGLAVKGEQYF.

The rearrangement joins TRBV4-1 to TRBJ2-1; 9 nucleotides line up with TRBD2. Looked up from germline, CDR1 is MGHRA and CDR2 is YSYEKL. The CDR3 extends over 16 amino acids. V shed 4 bases, J shed 5 bases, and the junction held 9 bases outside the gene matches. In DNA, the CDR3 is TGCGCCAGCAGCCTAATCCAGCGGGGGGCTAACAATGAGCAGTTCTTC. This codes for CASSLIQRGANNEQFF.

The chain combines TRBV29-1 with TRBJ1-4; D not certain. This CDR3 region has 14 residues. Trimming shortened V by 3 bases and J by 0 bases, and 8 bases separated the two germline ends. Germline V gene lookup returns CDR1 SQVTM and CDR2 ANQGSEA. CDR3 sequence (DNA): TGCAGCGTTGAGGCAGGCCCAACTAATGAAAAACTGTTTTTT. Protein sequence: CSVEAGPTNEKLFF.